This T cell receptor (beta chain) was sequenced during a study of T cell repertoires in cytomegalovirus infection. Turning to the study itself: The study used recently identified HLA-C-restricted and well-studied HLA-B-restricted CMV epitopes. It was the public TCR beta signatures that indicated both CMV infection and matching HLA type.

From the reads, TCRdb called clonotypes with MiXCR, one entry per CDR3 protein. The profile shows about 770,000 distinct CDR3 sequences, almost 30% of them singletons. Comments on this clonotype: Antigen unknown.

Germline V CDR1 and CDR2: DFQATT, SNEGSKA (reference sequence). Between the trimmed V and J ends, which lost 3 bases and 0 bases, there was a span of 23 bases. This CDR3 spans 19 amino acids. Study-wide points: CMV-specific HLA-C-restricted TCR beta clonotypes dominated the ex vivo response. Pooled public TCR beta family frequency picked out CMV carriers with the relevant HLA.

V and J are TRBV20-1 and TRBJ1-4, with D possibly matching TRBD1 (5 bases). This TCR derives from a human donor in good health (CMV status not recorded). Some clones in this sample may be carry-over from other donors' samples. The input for sequencing was cultured CD8+ T cells from PBMCs, taken from culture after CMV antigen stimulation. The CDR3 reads CSASSPILGEGPTNEKLFF. The CDR3, as DNA: TGCAGTGCTAGTTCTCCGATTCTGGGGGAAGGACCAACTAATGAAAAACTGTTTTTT.